The clone carrying this T cell receptor beta chain was recorded once. Germline-derived CDR1 and CDR2 are KGHSH and LQKENI. Trimming stripped 6 bases from V and 0 bases from J, with 14 bases between. CDR3 length: 16 amino acids. Original methodology: Nucleated cell counts were estimated from reference gene primer amplification. Assay: immunoSEQ multiplex PCR; the TCRdb copy retains only in-frame clones and omits some. V and J calls and clone size follow that table, whereas D and trimming were derived from the DNA. This table holds some 120,000 clones, around 87% found once. The entry originates in a study of blood T cell repertoires in COVID-19. Study summary: Acute and convalescent COVID-19 specimens originated in the United States, Italy and Spain. T cells, B-cell-depleted T cells, or PBMCs supplied cDNA or gDNA.

Specimen: peripheral blood. The source is a woman aged 50 to 65 with acute or convalescent COVID-19. The gene calls are TRBV18 and TRBJ2-2; D is uncertain. The CDR3 DNA is TGTGCCAGCTCCCAGAAACCCAGGCCGAACACCGGGGAGCTGTTTTTT. Protein sequence: CASSQKPRPNTGELFF. Using reference TRBV18 and TRBJ2-2 for the parts outside the CDR3, the full variable domain is NAGVMQNPRHLVRRRGQEARLRCSPMKGHSHVYWYRQLPEEGLKFMVYLQKENIIDESGMPKERFSAEFPKEGPSILRIQQVVRGDSAAYFCASSQKPRPNTGELFFGEGSRLTVL.